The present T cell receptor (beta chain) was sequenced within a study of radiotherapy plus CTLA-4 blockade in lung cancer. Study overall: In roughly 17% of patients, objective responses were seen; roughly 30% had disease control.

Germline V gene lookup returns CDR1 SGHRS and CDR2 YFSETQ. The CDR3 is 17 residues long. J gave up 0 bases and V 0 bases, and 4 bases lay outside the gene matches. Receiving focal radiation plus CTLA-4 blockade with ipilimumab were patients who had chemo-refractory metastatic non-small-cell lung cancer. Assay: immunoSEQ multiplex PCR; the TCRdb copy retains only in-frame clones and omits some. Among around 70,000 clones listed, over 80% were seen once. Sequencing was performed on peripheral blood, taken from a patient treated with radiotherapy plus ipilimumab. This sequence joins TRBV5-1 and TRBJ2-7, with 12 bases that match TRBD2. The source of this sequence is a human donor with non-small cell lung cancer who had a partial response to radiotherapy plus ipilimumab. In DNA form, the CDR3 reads TGCGCCAGCAGCTTGGGACTAGCGGGAGTCAGCTCCTACGAGCAGTACTTC. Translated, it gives CASSLGLAGVSSYEQYF.